This T cell receptor beta chain was sequenced for a study of OX40 agonist ivuxolimab in advanced cancers. Study summary: Antecedent anti-PD-1, anti-PD-L1 or anti-CTLA-4 therapy was permissible, with roughly 40% having received some.

This clone was found a few times. The antigen is not known. Study-wide results and limits: CD8+ T cells (on average) carried more expanded clones than CD4+ T cells. Compared with others, partial responders at 0.1-3.0 mg/kg displayed clonal expansion among the lowest.

Sequenced by immunoSEQ multiplex PCR; TCRdb stores in-frame clones only, minus some. Seen here are just under 65,000 clones, about four fifths observed once, and the top ten hold 0.95% to 1.1%. The CDR3 is 14 residues long. CDR1 and CDR2 (germline): MNHNS, SASEGT. V dropped 6 bases and J dropped 7; count of bases not matched to a gene: 1. Anyone with autoimmune disease history or systemic immunosuppression was excluded. V usage is TRBV6-1 and J usage is TRBJ1-6, with 12 nucleotides matching TRBD1. Source: CD4+ or CD8+ T cells sorted from blood, taken in a trial of the OX40 agonist ivuxolimab. The receptor's source is an adult with an advanced solid tumor such as melanoma, head and neck, liver or kidney cancer. The CDR3 bases are TGTGCCAGCAGGGGACAGGGGGCCAATTCACCCCTCCACTTT. Protein product: CASRGQGANSPLHF.